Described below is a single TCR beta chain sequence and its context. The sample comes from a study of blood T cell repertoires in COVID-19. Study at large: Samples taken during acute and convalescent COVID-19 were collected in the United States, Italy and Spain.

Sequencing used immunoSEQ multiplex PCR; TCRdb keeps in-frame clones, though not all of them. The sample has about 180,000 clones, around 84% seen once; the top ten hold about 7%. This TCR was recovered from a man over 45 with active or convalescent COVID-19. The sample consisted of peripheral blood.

This CDR3 is CASSPSGTGNTGELFF. DNA for the CDR3: TGTGCCAGCTCACCATCTGGGACAGGAAACACCGGGGAGCTGTTTTTT. V is TRBV18 and J is TRBJ2-2; 8 positions agree with TRBD1. The CDR3 runs to 16 residues. Losses at the gene ends were 2 bases for V and 2 bases for J; bases not matched to a gene: 4. Germline loops: CDR1 KGHSH, CDR2 LQKENI.